This T cell receptor beta chain was captured by sequencing in a study of Ad26.COV2.S vaccination and SARS-CoV-2 variants. Only in-frame clones appear in the TCRdb table, and some are missing; sequencing was by immunoSEQ multiplex PCR. The table lists about 390,000 clones, 80% to 90% of them singletons, with under 4% in the top ten. Treatment reported: roughly 18 received Ad26.COV2.S at low or high dose, single or two shots; a few received placebo; per-sample allocation not given. Day 63 following the first vaccine or placebo injection was when the samples were taken. The germline CDR1 and CDR2 sequences are SGHKS and YYEKEE (reference sequence). CDR3 length: 14 residues. V was pared by 4 bases and J by 7 bases, with 14 bases between.

The sequenced sample was peripheral blood, obtained in a trial of Ad26.COV2.S vaccine versus placebo. The clonotype comes from a person aged 18-60 years who received the Ad26.COV2.S COVID-19 vaccine or a placebo. V and J are TRBV5-5 and TRBJ1-4; D unresolved. This CDR3 is CASSVDSLGEKLFF. For the CDR3, the DNA is TGTGCCAGCAGCGTAGACTCACTTGGTGAAAAACTGTTTTTT. Filled out from reference TRBV5-5 and TRBJ1-4, the complete variable domain reads DAGVTQSPTHLIKTRGQQVTLRCSPISGHKSVSWYQQVLGQGPQFIFQYYEKEERGRGNFPDRFSARQFPNYSSELNVNALLLGDSALYLCASSVDSLGEKLFFGSGTQLSVL.